A single sample is the source of the 13 T cell receptor beta chains below, sequenced in a study of T cells of healthy individuals. TCRdb reprocessed the 5' RACE reads via MiXCR and lists one record per CDR3 protein. Among approximately 58,000 distinct CDR3 sequences listed, approximately 15% were seen once. The receptors here all came from a human donor in good health.

The rearrangement links TRBV7-2 to TRBJ2-7, with D maybe TRBD2 (6 bases). V lost 5 bases, J lost 1 base, and 15 bases lay in between. The V gene's germline CDR1 is SGHTA and CDR2 FQGNSA. The CDR3 has 15 amino acids. CDR3 in amino acids: CASSPSPGTSYEQYF. The CDR3 DNA is TGTGCCAGCAGCCCCAGTCCCGGGACTTCCTACGAGCAGTACTTC. Full variable domain (missing parts from reference TRBV7-2 and TRBJ2-7): GAGVSQSPSNKVTEKGKDVELRCDPISGHTALYWYRQSLGQGLEFLIYFQGNSAPDKSGLPSDRFSAERTGGSVSTLTIQRTQQEDSAVYLCASSPSPGTSYEQYFGPGTRLTVT.

The gene calls are TRBV6-5 and TRBJ2-3, with TRBD2 matching over 13 bases. The CDR3 covers 15 residues. Germline loops: CDR1 MNHEY, CDR2 SVGAGI. V dropped 6 bases and J dropped 3; count of bases not matched to a gene: 3. CDR3 DNA sequence: TGTGCCAGCAGGGCGGGACTAGCGGGGACAGATACGCAGTATTTT. This sequence encodes CASRAGLAGTDTQYF.

V gene TRBV2 combines with J gene TRBJ2-3; D could derive from TRBD1 or TRBD2 (5 bases each). The CDR3 covers 13 residues. Germline values: CDR1 SNHLY, CDR2 FYNNEI. V lost 8 bases to trimming and J lost 4 bases, with 13 bases between them. CDR3 in amino acids: CASGGKKADTQYF. The CDR3 region has the DNA TGTGCCAGCGGGGGTAAGAAGGCAGATACGCAGTATTTT.

This clonotype was counted many times. The chain carries TRBV3-1 and TRBJ1-2, with 7 positions matching TRBD1. There are 14 residues in the CDR3. Per the germline V gene, CDR1 is LGHDT and CDR2 is YNNKEL (reference sequence). After removal of 4 bases from V and 0 bases from J, the junction contained 2 bases not matched to a gene. This CDR3 reads CASSRDSTNYGYTF. The CDR3 nucleotides are TGTGCCAGCAGCCGGGACAGTACTAACTATGGCTACACCTTC.

There are many counts of this clonotype. The gene calls are TRBV4-1 and TRBJ1-1; 10 bases line up with TRBD1. The CDR3 spans 15 residues. Germline CDR1 and CDR2: MGHRA and YSYEKL. V shed 0 bases, J shed 5 bases, and the junction held 3 bases outside the gene matches. The CDR3 DNA follows: TGCGCCAGCAGCCAAGATATGGGACAGGGGACTGAAGCTTTCTTT. Amino acid sequence: CASSQDMGQGTEAFF.

This clonotype was counted at least ten times. V gene TRBV12-3 or TRBV12-4 combines with J gene TRBJ2-3, with unresolved D. Trimming stripped 6 bases from V and 0 bases from J, with 10 bases between. The CDR3 is 14 residues long. The CDR3 reads CASSPFTSTDTQYF. In DNA, the CDR3 is TGTGCCAGCAGCCCTTTTACTAGCACAGATACGCAGTATTTT.

This clonotype was recorded at least ten times. The chain is built from TRBV18 and TRBJ2-6; no clear D gene. Trimming took 3 bases from V and 4 from J, leaving 4 bases between them. CDR1 is KGHSH, CDR2 LQKENI, per germline. This CDR3 has 13 amino acids. The CDR3 loop reads CASSPYGANVLTF. The DNA for the CDR3 is TGTGCCAGCTCACCTTACGGGGCCAACGTCCTGACTTTC.

This clonotype was observed many times. V usage is TRBV7-2 and J usage is TRBJ2-3, with 12 bases fitting TRBD2. Germline V gene sequence: CDR1 SGHTA, CDR2 FQGNSA. The trim removed 3 bases at V and 3 bases at J, leaving 4 bases unmatched. The CDR3 is made up of 16 amino acids. The CDR3 protein is CASSFGGTSGTDTQYF. In nucleotides, the CDR3 is TGTGCCAGCAGCTTTGGAGGGACTAGCGGGACAGATACGCAGTATTTT.

This clonotype was seen at least ten times. Here the CDR3 reads CASSFLGTGAREQYF. Here the CDR3 DNA reads TGTGCCAGCAGCTTCCTGGGGACAGGGGCGCGGGAGCAGTACTTC. The chain couples TRBV7-2 to TRBJ2-7; 10 positions agree with TRBD1. Trimming removed 3 bases from V and 7 bases from J; junction bases left unmatched: 9. Germline CDR1 is SGHTA and CDR2 is FQGNSA. There are 15 residues in the CDR3.

The V gene is TRBV20-1, the J gene TRBJ2-1; D unclear. Trimming pared 0 bases from V and 8 bases from J, leaving 17 bases between. CDR3 length: 15 residues. The V gene's germline CDR1 is DFQATT and CDR2 SNEGSKA (reference sequence). Written as DNA, the CDR3 is TGCAGTGCTAGAGACGCGGTTCGTGCTGTCGATGAGCAGTTCTTC. Its translation is CSARDAVRAVDEQFF.

The J gene is TRBJ1-2, the V gene TRBV6-5; TRBD1 might be the D (6 bases). The ends were cut back, 0 bases at V and 8 bases at J, with 13 bases in the middle. The CDR3 extends over 14 amino acids. Germline assignment: CDR1 MNHEY and CDR2 SVGAGI. CDR3 loop: CASSYSNRVGGYTF. In DNA form, the CDR3 reads TGTGCCAGCAGTTACTCGAACAGGGTCGGAGGCTACACCTTC.

This clonotype was counted at least ten times. The CDR3 coding sequence is TGCAGCGTTGAAGATTATGTCCCCAGGGGAGCTCTGGGGGCCAACGTCCTGACTTTC. It yields the protein CSVEDYVPRGALGANVLTF. This chain connects TRBV29-1 to TRBJ2-6; tentatively, D is TRBD1 (6 bases). The CDR3 is 19 residues long. CDR1 SQVTM and CDR2 ANQGSEA come from the germline V gene. The V end lost 0 bases, the J end lost 4 bases, and 22 bases lay between the germline ends.

This clonotype was observed at least ten times. The chain links TRBV3-1 to TRBJ2-1, with D possibly being TRBD1 (6 bases). The CDR3 is made up of 14 amino acids. CDR1 and CDR2 (germline): LGHDT, YNNKEL (reference sequence). V gave up 3 bases and J gave up 6 bases, with 12 bases separating them. The CDR3 nucleotides read TGTGCCAGCAGCCAGGGGGCCAGTGGCAATGAGCAGTTCTTC. Translated: CASSQGASGNEQFF.